This TCR beta chain was sequenced in a study of synovial regulatory T cells in juvenile arthritis (dated by TCRdb to about 2015). Regarding the complete study: Among sequenced patients, three were therapy-naive, one received methotrexate plus infliximab, about six received methotrexate, and one had no treatment information. TCRbeta CDR3 repertoires of blood iaTreg cells, other blood Treg cells and synovial fluid Treg cells from matched patient samples were compared in the study. Effector T cell subsets from the study cohort were also sequenced for comparisons, but the Treg dataset by itself includes only blood Treg cells and synovial fluid Treg cells. TCR repertoire comparisons included Treg and Teff subsets from ten to eleven JIA patients with active disease.

The study at large found these results: Across patients, iaTreg TCR repertoires were largely private and overlapped partially with synovial Teff repertoires and blood CPL repertoires. Compared with other blood Treg cells, blood iaTreg cells had lower TCR diversity, a finding consistent with antigen-driven expansion. Synovial Treg cells shared more CDR3 sequences with iaTreg cells than with other blood Treg cells; Chao-Jaccard similarity confirmed closer relation.

TCR repertoires were obtained from around 11 juvenile idiopathic arthritis patients with active disease who had not reached inactive disease, of whom 3 were polyarticular and 8 were oligoarticular. A median age of around 12 years (range about 2.1-25) and a median disease duration of around seven years (range 0.2-19.1) were recorded for the TCR-sequenced patients. Samples for TCR repertoire analysis were collected at two centres in Italy. Peripheral blood mononuclear cells were separated using a Histopaque-1077 density gradient and frozen in about 90% FCS with approximately 10% DMSO. Turning to this clone: The antigen it binds to is not known.

The library relied on the immunoSEQ multiplex PCR assay. Adaptive Biotechnologies carried out the TCRbeta CDR3 sequencing. Turning to the authors' computational methods: Repertoire similarity was assessed using the Chao-modified Jaccard index and the median clonotype overlap from 200 random subsamples at equal sample size. Similarity analyses were performed using either productive nucleotide sequences or in silico-translated amino acid sequences. To compare repertoires, the researchers applied hierarchical clustering with single linkage as well as t-SNE, based on Chao-modified Jaccard distances. Repertoire diversity was quantified with the Renyi index, after sample size normalisation, across a range of alpha values. TCRdb took over this immuneACCESS table, retaining in-frame rearrangements with V and J assigned. Such tables are incomplete; in checked studies, under half of the missing clones stem from an unresolved V gene, and the remainder is unexplained. That table furnishes V, J and clone size, whereas the DNA furnished D and trimming. This sample's listing comprises 10,000 or so clones. Of the sample, approximately 0.77% falls within the top ten clones.

The germline V gene sets CDR1 to SGHRS and CDR2 to YFSETQ. The CDR3 starts with the cysteine, ends with the phenylalanine, and has 12 residues. This entry has no DNA. The sequence is built from TRBV5-1 and TRBJ2-2. The sample consisted of Treg cells from blood. The sample's cell subset or site, from its label and the paper: remaining (HLA-DR-negative) circulating blood Treg cells. The receptor comes from a donor between 2 and 35 years old with juvenile idiopathic arthritis. The CDR3 region reads CASSLGLGELFF.